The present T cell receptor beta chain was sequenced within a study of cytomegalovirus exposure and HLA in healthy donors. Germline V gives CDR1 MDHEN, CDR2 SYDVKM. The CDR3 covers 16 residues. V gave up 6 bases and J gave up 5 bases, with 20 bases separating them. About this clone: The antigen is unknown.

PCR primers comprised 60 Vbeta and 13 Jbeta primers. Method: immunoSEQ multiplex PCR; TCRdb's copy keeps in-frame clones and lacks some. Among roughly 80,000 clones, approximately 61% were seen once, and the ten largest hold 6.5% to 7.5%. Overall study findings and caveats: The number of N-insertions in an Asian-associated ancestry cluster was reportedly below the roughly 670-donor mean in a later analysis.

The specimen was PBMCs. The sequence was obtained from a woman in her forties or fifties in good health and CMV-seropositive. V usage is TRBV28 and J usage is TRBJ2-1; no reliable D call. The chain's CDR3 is CASSSPSTSFNNEQFF. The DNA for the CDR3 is TGTGCCAGCAGCTCCCCCAGTACCTCCTTCAACAATGAGCAGTTCTTC.